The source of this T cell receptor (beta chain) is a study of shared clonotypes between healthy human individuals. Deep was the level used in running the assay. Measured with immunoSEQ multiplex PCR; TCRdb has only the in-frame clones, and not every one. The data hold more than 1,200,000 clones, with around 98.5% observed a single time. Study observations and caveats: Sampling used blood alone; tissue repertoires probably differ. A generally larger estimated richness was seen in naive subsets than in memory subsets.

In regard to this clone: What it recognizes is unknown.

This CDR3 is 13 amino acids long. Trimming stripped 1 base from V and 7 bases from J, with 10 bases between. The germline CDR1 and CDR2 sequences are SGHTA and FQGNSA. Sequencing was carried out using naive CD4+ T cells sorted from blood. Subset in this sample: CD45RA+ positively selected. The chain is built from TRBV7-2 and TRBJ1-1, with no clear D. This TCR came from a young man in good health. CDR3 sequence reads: CASSLGTDGEAFF. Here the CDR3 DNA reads TGTGCCAGCAGCTTAGGTACCGACGGTGAAGCTTTCTTT.